A selection of T cell receptor beta chains follows, all from one sample in a study of cytomegalovirus exposure and HLA in healthy donors. Data came from immunoSEQ multiplex PCR; TCRdb stores just in-frame clones and leaves some out. In the table there are some 150,000 clones, more than 70% of which are singletons. The specimen was PBMCs. These receptors all come from a man aged 55 to 69 in good health and CMV-seronegative. Both conserved end residues are part of each CDR3. A D gene is named only where the DNA matches it firmly. For some rows the clone size is stated as once, few or many, or as a class when expanded; others skip it.

NA	NA	TRBV5-4	TRBJ2-1	CASSLVARSSYNEQFF	TGCGCCAGCAGCTTGGTTGCTCGGAGCTCCTACAATGAGCAGTTCTTC
TRBD1	NA	TRBV18	TRBJ1-5	CASSPETGVNQPQHF	TGTGCCAGCTCACCCGAGACAGGGGTGAACCAGCCCCAGCATTTT
TRBD1	NA	TRBV6-6	TRBJ2-7	CASSYPGQGKTYEQYF	TGTGCCAGCAGTTACCCCGGACAGGGGAAAACCTACGAGCAGTACTTC
NA	NA	TRBV7-2	TRBJ2-7	CASSSRGSGRTYEQYF	TGTGCCAGCAGCAGCCGGGGCAGCGGGCGTACCTACGAGCAGTACTTC
TRBD1	once	TRBV7-2	TRBJ2-7	CASSLAGQGHYEQYF	TGTGCCAGCAGCTTAGCTGGACAGGGGCACTACGAGCAGTACTTC
NA	NA	TRBV27	TRBJ1-5	CASSGQGWQPQHF	TGTGCCAGCAGTGGGCAGGGTTGGCAGCCCCAGCATTTT
TRBD1	NA	TRBV2	TRBJ1-4	CASSAPDRGGGEKLFF	TGTGCCAGCAGTGCGCCGGACAGGGGGGGCGGTGAAAAACTGTTTTTT
TRBD1	NA	TRBV7-2	TRBJ1-1	CASSLVQGATEAFF	TGTGCCAGCAGCTTAGTGCAGGGGGCGACTGAAGCTTTCTTT
TRBD2	NA	TRBV5-4	TRBJ2-5	CASSLASLGGETQYF	TGTGCCAGCAGCTTGGCCTCCCTCGGGGGGGAGACCCAGTACTTC
TRBD1	NA	TRBV7-2	TRBJ2-7	CATEGQGFFEQYF	TGTGCCACCGAGGGACAGGGTTTCTTCGAGCAGTACTTC
TRBD1	NA	TRBV5-6	TRBJ2-7	CASSKGQGRYEQYF	TGTGCCAGCAGCAAGGGACAGGGACGATACGAGCAGTACTTC
TRBD1	once	TRBV27	TRBJ2-7	CASSITGAGEQYF	TGTGCCAGCAGTATCACAGGGGCGGGCGAGCAGTACTTC
NA	once	TRBV7-2	TRBJ2-7	CASSFPSAGEQYF	TGTGCCAGCAGCTTCCCCTCGGCAGGCGAGCAGTACTTC
NA	NA	TRBV6-5	TRBJ1-1	CASSYSERRYTEAFF	TGTGCCAGCAGTTACTCAGAAAGGAGGTACACTGAAGCTTTCTTT
TRBD1	few	TRBV5-1	TRBJ1-4	CASSTGTGNEKLFF	TGCGCCAGCAGCACCGGGACAGGGAATGAAAAACTGTTTTTT
NA	NA	TRBV5-4	TRBJ2-2	CASSLAGPRGTGELFF	TGTGCCAGCAGCTTGGCAGGGCCGCGAGGCACCGGGGAGCTGTTTTTT
TRBD2	NA	TRBV18	TRBJ2-5	CASSPTLAGDGKTQYF	TGTGCCAGCTCACCAACGCTAGCGGGGGACGGGAAGACCCAGTACTTC
NA	NA	TRBV18	TRBJ2-1	CASSPTGQNYNEQFF	TGTGCCAGCTCACCTACCGGACAGAACTACAATGAGCAGTTCTTC
NA	NA	TRBV28	TRBJ1-2	CASKSFYGYTF	TGTGCCAGCAAATCCTTCTATGGCTACACCTTC
NA	NA	TRBV7-2	TRBJ2-3	CASSTYTDTQYF	TGTGCCAGCAGCACCTATACAGATACGCAGTATTTT
NA	NA	TRBV6-1	TRBJ2-3	CASSGPGTSTDTQYF	TGTGCCAGCAGTGGTCCCGGGACTAGCACAGATACGCAGTATTTT
NA	NA	TRBV19	TRBJ1-3	CASSMQFSGNTIYF	TGTGCCAGTAGTATGCAGTTCTCTGGAAACACCATATATTTT
NA	NA	TRBV19	TRBJ2-7	CASSIVVSPYEQYF	TGTGCCAGTAGTATCGTAGTGAGCCCCTACGAGCAGTACTTC
NA	NA	TRBV5-6	TRBJ1-3	CASSLGPGAGNTIYF	TGTGCCAGCAGCTTGGGTCCAGGGGCTGGAAACACCATATATTTT
NA	once	TRBV7-2	TRBJ1-2	CASSLSKLTYGYTF	TGTGCCAGCAGCTTAAGCAAGCTAACCTATGGCTACACCTTC
TRBD2	NA	TRBV7-2	TRBJ2-5	CASSSGTSAETQYF	TGTGCCAGCAGCTCGGGGACTAGCGCGGAGACCCAGTACTTC
TRBD1	NA	TRBV4-1	TRBJ1-1	CASSPGQGANTEAFF	TGCGCCAGCAGCCCGGGACAGGGGGCGAACACTGAAGCTTTCTTT
TRBD1	NA	TRBV14	TRBJ1-6	CASSQGGTVYNSPLHF	TGTGCCAGCAGCCAAGGTGGGACAGTCTATAATTCACCCCTCCACTTT
TRBD2	NA	TRBV10-1	TRBJ2-1	CASSDTSGGYNEQFF	TGCGCCAGCAGTGACACTAGCGGGGGCTACAATGAGCAGTTCTTC
NA	few	TRBV7-8	TRBJ1-5	CASSAYRVPSSNQPQHF	TGTGCCAGCAGCGCGTACAGGGTCCCCAGTAGCAATCAGCCCCAGCATTTT
TRBD2	few	TRBV11-1	TRBJ2-7	CASSFYGAGTSTTYEQYF	TGTGCCAGCAGCTTCTATGGGGCCGGGACTAGCACTACCTACGAGCAGTACTTC
NA	NA	TRBV6-5	TRBJ1-2	CASSYKLANYGYTF	TGTGCCAGCAGTTACAAGCTCGCAAACTATGGCTACACCTTC
TRBD1	NA	TRBV7-2	TRBJ1-1	CASSTQGDTEAFF	TGTGCCAGCAGCACACAGGGGGACACTGAAGCTTTCTTT
NA	NA	TRBV6-5	TRBJ2-7	CASVKGDSYEQYF	TGTGCCAGCGTTAAGGGGGATTCCTACGAGCAGTACTTC
TRBD1	NA	TRBV7-3	TRBJ2-1	CASSLGQGSYNEQFF	TGTGCCAGCAGCTTGGGACAGGGCTCCTACAATGAGCAGTTCTTC
TRBD1	NA	TRBV6-5	TRBJ2-7	CASSDRALSYEQYF	TGTGCCAGCAGTGACAGGGCCCTCTCCTACGAGCAGTACTTC
NA	NA	TRBV18	TRBJ2-3	CASSSTTATDTQYF	TGTGCCAGCTCATCCACGACAGCCACAGATACGCAGTATTTT
TRBD1	NA	TRBV11-2	TRBJ2-1	CASSVDRRVVNEQFF	TGTGCCAGCAGCGTGGACAGGCGCGTTGTCAATGAGCAGTTCTTC
TRBD2	NA	TRBV4-3	TRBJ2-1	CASSQDLTSGGAHEQFF	TGCGCCAGCAGCCAAGACCTTACTAGCGGGGGGGCGCATGAGCAGTTCTTC
TRBD2	NA	TRBV27	TRBJ2-3	CASSRFGGGITDTQYF	TGTGCCAGCAGTCGTTTTGGGGGGGGAATCACAGATACGCAGTATTTT
NA	few	TRBV5-4	TRBJ2-5	CASSFTGQETQYF	TGTGCCAGCAGCTTTACAGGCCAAGAGACCCAGTACTTC